This entry concerns a single TCR beta chain. The antigen is unknown. This may arise from a read error, as a much more abundant clone is one base away. The sample comes from a study of blood T cells in healthy people across ages. The V gene lost 0 bases and the J gene lost 3 bases, with 11 bases spanning the gap. CDR3 length equals 15 residues. In germline, CDR1 is LGHNA, CDR2 YSLEER. Study outcomes and limitations: Investigators treated diversity estimates from one million T cells as underestimates. A greater number of naive CD4+ cells and higher diversity distinguished long-lived donors from aged donors.

With a J-beta primer mix and a sample-barcoded 5' primer, a second PCR ran roughly 6 to 12 cycles. TCRdb re-analysed the 5' RACE reads in MiXCR, keeping a single row per CDR3 protein. The sample consists of around 790,000 distinct CDR3 sequences, under 55% of them appearing once. This receptor was identified in a man between 60 and 75 years old in good health. The sequencing sample was made of blood. This chain connects TRBV4-3 to TRBJ1-1, with D tentatively TRBD1 (5 bases). CDR3 sequence reads: CASSQDGTLYTEAFF. The CDR3 coding sequence is TGCGCCAGCAGCCAAGACGGGACTCTGTACACTGAAGCTTTCTTT.